This T cell receptor (beta chain) was documented in a study of cytomegalovirus exposure and HLA in healthy donors. Germline values: CDR1 LGHNA, CDR2 YSLEER. The CDR3 loop spans 17 amino acids. The V gene lost 0 bases and the J gene lost 0 bases, with 15 bases spanning the gap. Overall study findings and caveats: The classifier reportedly diagnosed cytomegalovirus status with high specificity and sensitivity. Rarity marked most TCR sequences, yet some public TCRs occurred in many donors.

The PCR employed 60 Vbeta primers together with 13 Jbeta primers. Original data processing: As a later analysis found, there were 70 million to 100 million unique TCR beta chains, of which roughly 11 million were shared. TCRdb's table, derived via immunoSEQ multiplex PCR, lists solely in-frame clones and lacks some. The V and J calls and clone size come from that table; D and trimming were worked out from the DNA. This table holds around 200,000 clones, 62% found once. This clone was recorded a few times. Its cognate antigen is unknown. This chain uses TRBV4-3 with TRBJ2-7; no clear D gene. The material sequenced was PBMCs. This receptor was obtained from a man aged 35-49 years in good health and CMV-seronegative. The CDR3 reads CASSQELPGWSSYEQYF. The DNA for the CDR3 is TGCGCCAGCAGCCAAGAACTCCCTGGGTGGAGCTCCTACGAGCAGTACTTC.